The clone carrying this T cell receptor (beta chain) was seen ten or more times. The antigen is not known. The source of the sample is a study of Graves' ophthalmopathy and Graves' hyperthyroidism. In germline, CDR1 is SQVTM, CDR2 ANQGSEA. The length of the CDR3 is 14 residues. Germline trimming cut 3 bases from V and 6 bases from J; bases unmatched to any gene: 10. Study-level results: Blood also harbored most expanded thyroid clonotypes above 0.001 frequency.

Amplifying from RNA transcripts, the study obtained TCR beta CDR3 regions. First-round RT-PCR employed HTBI primers, with a second-round multiplex PCR after it. TCRdb reprocessed the multiplex PCR reads via MiXCR and lists one record per CDR3 protein. The repertoire includes around 1,200,000 distinct CDR3 sequences, 36% of them detected once, and 11% sits in the top ten. The sample comprised peripheral blood or thyroid tissue (not recorded which). This chain connects TRBV29-1 to TRBJ2-7, with TRBD1 identical over 8 bases. This receptor was obtained from an adult man with Graves' hyperthyroidism. CDR3 region: CSVEIGTGYFEQYF. The CDR3 DNA follows: TGCAGCGTTGAGATCGGGACAGGTTATTTCGAGCAGTACTTC.